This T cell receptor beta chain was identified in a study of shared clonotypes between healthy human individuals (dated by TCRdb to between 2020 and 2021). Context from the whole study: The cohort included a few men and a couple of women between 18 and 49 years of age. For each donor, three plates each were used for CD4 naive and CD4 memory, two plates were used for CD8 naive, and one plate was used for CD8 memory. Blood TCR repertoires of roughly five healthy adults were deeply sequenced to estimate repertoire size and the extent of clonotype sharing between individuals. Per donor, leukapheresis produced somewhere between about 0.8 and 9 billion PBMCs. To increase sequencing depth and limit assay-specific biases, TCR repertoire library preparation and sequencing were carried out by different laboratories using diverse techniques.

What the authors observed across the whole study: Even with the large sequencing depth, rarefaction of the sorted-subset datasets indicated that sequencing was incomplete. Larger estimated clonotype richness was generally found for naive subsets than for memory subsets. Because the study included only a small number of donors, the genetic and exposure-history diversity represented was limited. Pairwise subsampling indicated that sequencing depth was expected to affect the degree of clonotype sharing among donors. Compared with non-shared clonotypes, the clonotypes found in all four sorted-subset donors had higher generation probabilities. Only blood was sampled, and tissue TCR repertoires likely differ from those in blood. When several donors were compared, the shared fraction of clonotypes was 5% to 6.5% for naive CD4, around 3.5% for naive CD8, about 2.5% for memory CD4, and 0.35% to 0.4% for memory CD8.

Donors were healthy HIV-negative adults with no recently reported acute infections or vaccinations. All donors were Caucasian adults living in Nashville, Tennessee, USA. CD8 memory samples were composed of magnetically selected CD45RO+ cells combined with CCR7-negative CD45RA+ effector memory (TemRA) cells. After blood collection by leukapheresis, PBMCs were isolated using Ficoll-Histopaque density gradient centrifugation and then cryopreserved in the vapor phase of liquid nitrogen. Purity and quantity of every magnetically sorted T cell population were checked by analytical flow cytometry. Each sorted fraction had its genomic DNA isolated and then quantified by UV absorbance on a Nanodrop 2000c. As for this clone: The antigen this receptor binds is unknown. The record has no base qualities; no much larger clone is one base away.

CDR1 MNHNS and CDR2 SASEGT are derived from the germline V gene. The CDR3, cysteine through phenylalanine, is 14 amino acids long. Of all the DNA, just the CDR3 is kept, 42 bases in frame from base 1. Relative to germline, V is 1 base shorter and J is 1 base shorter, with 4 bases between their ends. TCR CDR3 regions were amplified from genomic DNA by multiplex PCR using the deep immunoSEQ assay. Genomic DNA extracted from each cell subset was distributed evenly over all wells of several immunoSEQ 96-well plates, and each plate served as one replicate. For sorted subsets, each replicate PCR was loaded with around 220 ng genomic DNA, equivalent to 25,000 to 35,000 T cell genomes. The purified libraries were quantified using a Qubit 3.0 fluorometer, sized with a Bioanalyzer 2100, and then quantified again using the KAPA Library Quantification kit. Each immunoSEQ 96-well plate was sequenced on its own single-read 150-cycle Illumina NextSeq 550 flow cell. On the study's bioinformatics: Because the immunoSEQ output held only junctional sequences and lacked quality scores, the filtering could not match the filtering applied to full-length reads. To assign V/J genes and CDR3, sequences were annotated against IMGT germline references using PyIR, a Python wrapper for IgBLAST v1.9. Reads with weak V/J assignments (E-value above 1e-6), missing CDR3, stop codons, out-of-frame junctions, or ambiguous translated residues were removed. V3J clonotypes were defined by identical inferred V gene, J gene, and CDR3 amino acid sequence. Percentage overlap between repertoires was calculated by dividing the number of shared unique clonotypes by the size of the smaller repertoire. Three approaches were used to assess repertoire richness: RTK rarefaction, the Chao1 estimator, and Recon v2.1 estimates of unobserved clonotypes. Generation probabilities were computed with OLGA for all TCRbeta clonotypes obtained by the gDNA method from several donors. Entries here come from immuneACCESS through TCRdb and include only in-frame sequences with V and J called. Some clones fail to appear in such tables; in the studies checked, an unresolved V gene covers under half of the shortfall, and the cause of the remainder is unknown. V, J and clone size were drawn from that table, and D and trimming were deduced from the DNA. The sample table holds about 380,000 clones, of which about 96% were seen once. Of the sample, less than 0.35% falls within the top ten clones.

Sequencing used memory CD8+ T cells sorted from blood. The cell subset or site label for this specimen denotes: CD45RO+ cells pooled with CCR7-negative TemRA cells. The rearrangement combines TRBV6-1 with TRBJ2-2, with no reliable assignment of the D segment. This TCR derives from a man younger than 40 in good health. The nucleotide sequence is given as TGTGCCAGCAGTGAAGTCGGGAACACCGGGGAGCTGTTTTTT. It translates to CASSEVGNTGELFF.